Shown below are 4 T cell receptor beta chains from a single sample sequenced in a study of T cells in Graves' hyperthyroidism and ophthalmopathy. RNA transcripts gave rise to amplified TCR beta CDR3 regions. Carried out on the TCR CDR3, a first-round RT-PCR used the HTBI primer set. One entry per CDR3 protein results from TCRdb running MiXCR on the multiplex PCR reads. The repertoire holds 250,000 to 350,000 distinct CDR3 sequences, roughly 17% seen once, with 33% in the top ten. What was sequenced was blood. The receptor set was obtained from a man under 40 with Graves' hyperthyroidism.

This clonotype was seen repeatedly, ten times or more. The J gene is TRBJ2-2, the V gene TRBV28; 9 nucleotides line up with TRBD2. The trim removed 7 bases at V and 8 bases at J, leaving 11 bases unmatched. The germline gives CDR1 MDHEN, CDR2 SYDVKM. The CDR3 has 15 residues. CDR3: CASIAGGRAAGELFF. The CDR3 DNA sequence: TGTGCCAGCATAGCTGGCGGGAGGGCCGCGGGGGAGCTGTTTTTT.

This clonotype was counted a few times. The chain couples TRBV10-1 to TRBJ2-2; D remains unclear. V dropped 7 bases and J dropped 7 bases, with 16 bases sitting between them. In germline, CDR1 is WNHNN, CDR2 SYGVQD (reference sequence). There are 14 residues in the CDR3. In nucleotides, the CDR3 is TGCGCCAGCATCTTACAGTCCCCGTTCGGGGAGCTGTTTTTT. The encoded protein is CASILQSPFGELFF.

Many counts were recorded for this clonotype. The CDR3 region is CASSRSPTDTQYF. The CDR3 DNA reads as TGTGCCAGCTCACGGAGTCCCACAGATACGCAGTATTTT. The J gene is TRBJ2-3, the V gene TRBV18; D gene uncertain. The CDR3 has 13 amino acids. With 4 bases removed from V and 2 bases from J, the gap between germline ends came to 7 bases. Germline CDR1 is KGHSH and CDR2 is LQKENI.

This clonotype was recorded at least ten times. The V and J genes are TRBV29-1 and TRBJ2-2; D possibly matches TRBD1 or TRBD2 (5 bases each). The CDR3 sequence is 15 residues long. V gave up 7 bases and J gave up 0 bases, with 15 bases separating them. The germline V gene encodes CDR1 SQVTM and CDR2 ANQGSEA. CDR3 residues: CSGDGRTANTGELFF. DNA of the CDR3: TGCAGCGGGGACGGTCGAACCGCGAACACCGGGGAGCTGTTTTTT.